This section outlines one T cell receptor beta chain sequence together with its context. This sample was included in a study of OX40 agonist ivuxolimab in advanced cancers. Looking at the study overall: Eligibility admitted prior anti-PD-1, anti-PD-L1 or anti-CTLA-4 therapy; about 42% had some.

CDR3 length: 13 amino acids. The germline gives CDR1 LNHDA, CDR2 SQIVND (reference sequence). The V end lost 5 bases, the J end lost 6 bases, and 14 bases lay between the germline ends. Method: immunoSEQ multiplex PCR; TCRdb's copy keeps in-frame clones and lacks some. The table includes around 100,000 clones, 90% detected once. This TCR derives from an adult with an advanced solid tumor such as melanoma, head and neck, liver or kidney cancer. The sample was CD4+ or CD8+ T cells sorted from blood, taken in a trial of the OX40 agonist ivuxolimab. V usage is TRBV19 and J usage is TRBJ2-7; a weak D match, TRBD2 (6 bases). The CDR3 loop is CASSPTGLFEQYF. Here the CDR3 DNA reads TGTGCCAGTAGTCCCACGGGACTTTTCGAGCAGTACTTC.